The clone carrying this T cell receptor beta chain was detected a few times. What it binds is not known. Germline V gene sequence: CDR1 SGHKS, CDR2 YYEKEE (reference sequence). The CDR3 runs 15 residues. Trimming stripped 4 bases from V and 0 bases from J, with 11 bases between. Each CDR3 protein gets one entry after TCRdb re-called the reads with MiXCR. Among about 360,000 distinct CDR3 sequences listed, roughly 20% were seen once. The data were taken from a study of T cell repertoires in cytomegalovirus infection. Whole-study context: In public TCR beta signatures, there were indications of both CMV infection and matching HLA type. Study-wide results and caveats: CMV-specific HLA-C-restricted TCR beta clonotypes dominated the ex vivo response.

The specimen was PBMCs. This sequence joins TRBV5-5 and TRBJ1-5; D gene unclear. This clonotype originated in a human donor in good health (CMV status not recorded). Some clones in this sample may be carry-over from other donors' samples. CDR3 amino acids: CASSNSLYSNQPQHF. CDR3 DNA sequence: TGTGCCAGCAGCAACAGTTTATATAGCAATCAGCCCCAGCATTTT.